This entry features one T cell receptor beta chain sequence. What it recognizes is unknown. Before sequencing took place, the ViraFEST assay used viral peptide pools to expand antigen-specific CD4+ T cells. Cultured cells yielded isolated CD4+ T cells after more than nine days. Vaccine recipients, nucleocapsid antibody negative, had no prior SARS-CoV-2 infection. The CDR3 loop spans 14 amino acids. V gave up 4 bases and J gave up 6 bases, with 13 bases separating them. Per germline, CDR1 MGHDK and CDR2 SYGVNS. This sample is drawn from a study of vaccination effects on CD4 cells after COVID-19. The repertoire was sequenced with immunoSEQ multiplex PCR; TCRdb's copy has only in-frame clones and lacks some. The sample comprises under 70,000 clones, 75% of which are singletons, and roughly 4% rests with the top ten.

The J gene is TRBJ2-1, the V gene TRBV25-1; D is possibly TRBD1 (5 bases). The specimen was CD4+ T cells from PBMCs cultured with HCoV-OC43 spike peptides, collected before COVID-19 vaccination. Indicated subset: HCoV-OC43 spike overlapping peptide pool stimulation. This sequence originates from a human donor who received a COVID-19 vaccine. The CDR3 sequence is CASSGLSTVNEQFF. The DNA of the CDR3 is TGTGCCAGCAGTGGGTTGTCGACAGTCAATGAGCAGTTCTTC.